Listed below are T cell receptor beta chains from one sample, sequenced in a study of CD8+CD57+ T cells in acquired aplastic anemia. TCRdb passed the reads through MiXCR, listing each CDR3 protein once. The profile covers approximately 220,000 distinct CDR3 sequences, with 45% to 50% appearing a single time and 6.5% to 8% taken by the ten largest. The sample comprised sorted CD4+, CD8+, or CD8+CD57+ T cells (not recorded which) from PBMCs. These receptors were taken from a human donor with aplastic anemia. CDR3s leave out the opening cysteine and the closing phenylalanine or tryptophan. Each record gives: D gene, V gene, CDR3 protein. D genes are given only for firm matches.

>.|TRBV6-1
ASKLVGGNTEAF
>.|TRBV7-2
ASSHPGDTQF
>.|TRBV12-5
ASADGAVYEQY
>TRBD1|TRBV25-1
ASSERETGQGYT
>.|TRBV20-1
SARGGRPRNTEAF
>.|TRBV10-1
ASSDEAAGAGSTDTQY
>.|TRBV5-6
ASSSKGPSSYNEQF
>.|TRBV7-2
ASSLGDLGVNNEQF
>TRBD1|TRBV24-1
ATSDPEGTGAYEQY
>.|TRBV9
ASSVGGPAVFQNGQETQY
>.|TRBV10-3
AISERLGGVNEQF
>.|TRBV19
ASSRQKRFDQPQH
>.|TRBV7-2
ASSLTRQEGEQY
>.|TRBV29-1
SVTGAVQETQY
>.|TRBV29-1
SARGSEAF
>TRBD1|TRBV7-8
ASSYSGTGVSYEQY
>TRBD1|TRBV6-5
ASSPTGTGEREQY
>.|TRBV7-6
ASSNGVAREQY
>TRBD1|TRBV15
ATSRGRGRTEAL
>TRBD2|TRBV19
ASSPPGLAGRNEQF
>TRBD2|TRBV2
ASSRGLAGIDTGELF
>TRBD2|TRBV9
ASSVEGSGGPYNEQF
>TRBD2|TRBV20-1
SARVGSGGAGEQF
>TRBD2|TRBV24-1
ATSDPAGPNEQF
>TRBD1|TRBV9
ASSDQGEAYNEQF
>TRBD2|TRBV7-3
ASSPPTSGGNEQF
>.|TRBV20-1
SAPELSERPLY
>.|TRBV20-1
SARDYNTGENTEAF
>.|TRBV20-1
SARDHGTYT
>.|TRBV7-9
ASATGFPYYAYT
>.|TRBV12-3/TRBV12-4
ASSFGRYNEQF
>.|TRBV25-1
ASSEYAGTYEQY
>.|TRBV6-1
ASSEGFRARNTEAF
>.|TRBV10-3
AIRDSTDNEQF
>.|TRBV15
ATSTSRGKGAYEQY
>.|TRBV2
ASSDEGGGGEKLF
>TRBD1|TRBV7-9
ANSLGGTGESYEQY
>TRBD2|TRBV20-1
SAIAGQETQY
>TRBD1|TRBV7-2
ASSPAGTGNSPLH
>.|TRBV4-3
ASSQDSGWETQY
>.|TRBV5-1
ASDLGGPNTEAF
>.|TRBV14
ASSPLSRLTDTQY